Below, 20 T cell receptor beta chains from the same sample are listed, as sequenced in a study of cytomegalovirus exposure and HLA in healthy donors. The PCR employed 60 Vbeta primers together with 13 Jbeta primers. Clones were read by immunoSEQ multiplex PCR, and TCRdb kept only the in-frame ones, dropping some. The table records 95,000 to 120,000 clones, roughly two thirds of them present only once. Input material: PBMCs. The receptors originated from a young man in good health and CMV-seropositive.

This clone was counted a few times. The V and J genes are TRBV27 and TRBJ2-4, with 7 bases that match TRBD1. Germline values: CDR1 MNHEY, CDR2 SMNVEV (reference sequence). This CDR3 has 15 residues. Trimming cost V 7 bases and J 2 bases; bases outside gene matches: 8. The CDR3 here is CASTKTGMTKNIQYF. CDR3 DNA: TGTGCCAGCACCAAGACAGGGATGACCAAAAACATTCAGTACTTC.

The chain uses TRBV7-2 and TRBJ1-1; D unclear. CDR1 SGHTA and CDR2 FQGNSA come from the germline V gene. The CDR3 spans 13 residues. Deletions cut 1 base from V and 8 bases from J, with 11 bases between. The CDR3 reads CASSLGPNMEAFF. The CDR3 DNA is TGTGCCAGCAGCTTAGGGCCGAATATGGAAGCTTTCTTT.

The chain uses TRBV5-4 and TRBJ2-1; 9 nucleotides agree with TRBD1. Germline loops: CDR1 SGHNT, CDR2 YYREEE (reference sequence). J gave up 7 bases and V 2 bases, and 13 bases lay outside the gene matches. This CDR3 has 17 amino acids. Here the CDR3 DNA reads TGTGCCAGCAGCTTTACAGGGGGCCTTTCTTATCGGAATGAGCAGTTCTTC. As protein: CASSFTGGLSYRNEQFF.

The chain carries TRBV30 and TRBJ2-3; TRBD1 agrees at 7 bases. Germline V gene lookup returns CDR1 GTSNPN and CDR2 SVGIG (reference sequence). The junction had 8 bases not matched to a gene; V was cut back by 2 bases and J by 6 bases. This CDR3 spans 14 amino acids. As DNA, the CDR3 is TGTGCCTGGAGTCTCAGTACGACAGGGGATACGCAGTATTTT. Its protein product is CAWSLSTTGDTQYF.

The V gene is TRBV2, the J gene TRBJ1-2; TRBD1 matches 9 bases. The CDR3 covers 14 residues. Looked up from germline, CDR1 is SNHLY and CDR2 is FYNNEI. V lost 6 bases and J lost 5; bases outside the gene matches: 7. The CDR3: CASRGQGRNYGYTF. CDR3 DNA: TGTGCCAGCAGGGGACAGGGTCGAAATTATGGCTACACCTTC. Filled out from reference TRBV2 and TRBJ1-2, the complete variable domain reads EPEVTQTPSHQVTQMGQEVILRCVPISNHLYFYWYRQILGQKVEFLVSFYNNEISEKSEIFDDQFSVERPDGSNFTLKIRSTKLEDSAMYFCASRGQGRNYGYTFGSGTRLTVV.

The V gene is TRBV27, the J gene TRBJ2-1, with 9 bases identical to TRBD2. The germline V gene has CDR1 MNHEY and CDR2 SMNVEV (reference sequence). The J segment lost 6 bases and the V segment lost 6 bases, leaving 9 bases of the junction unmatched. This CDR3 comprises 15 residues. The CDR3 region is CASSLSGTSSNEQFF. The CDR3 bases are TGTGCCAGCAGCCTTTCCGGGACTAGCAGCAATGAGCAGTTCTTC.

This clone was recorded once. The chain links TRBV10-1 to TRBJ1-2; D is uncertain. CDR3 length: 13 residues. The V end was cut by 2 bases, the J end by 4 bases, with 8 bases between. CDR1 and CDR2 (germline): WNHNN, SYGVQD (reference sequence). This CDR3 is CASSEATAYGYTF. The CDR3 coding sequence is TGCGCCAGCAGTGAGGCTACAGCCTATGGCTACACCTTC.

The chain recombines TRBV9 with TRBJ2-3; 9 bases agree with TRBD2. CDR3 size: 17 residues. The germline V gene encodes CDR1 SGDLS and CDR2 YYNGEE. With 0 bases clipped from V and 5 bases from J, the junction kept 10 bases outside the gene matches. The CDR3 DNA sequence: TGTGCCAGCAGCGTAGGGAAGGCGGGGGGGCTTGTAGATACGCAGTATTTT. It encodes CASSVGKAGGLVDTQYF.

J is TRBJ2-3 and V is TRBV9, with 8 nucleotides matching TRBD1. Germline CDR1 and CDR2: SGDLS and YYNGEE. J was trimmed by 2 bases and V by 5 bases; bases with no gene match: 7. The CDR3 contains 15 residues. CDR3 region: CASSNRDRYTDTQYF. CDR3 in DNA: TGTGCCAGCAGTAACCGGGACAGGTACACAGATACGCAGTATTTT.

This chain connects TRBV4-1 to TRBJ1-6, with a weak D call TRBD1 (6 bases). CDR1 and CDR2 (germline): MGHRA, YSYEKL. Trimming stripped 3 bases from V and 15 bases from J, with 12 bases between. The CDR3 has 12 residues. CDR3 in DNA: TGCGCCAGCAGCCAGACAGGTCAGGACCTCCACTTT. It specifies CASSQTGQDLHF.

This clone was counted only a few times. J is TRBJ1-3 and V is TRBV2, with a weak D call TRBD1 (5 bases). The CDR3 totals 12 residues. Trimming removed 6 bases from V and 4 bases from J, with 7 bases in between. CDR1 SNHLY and CDR2 FYNNEI come from the germline V gene. In DNA form, the CDR3 reads TGTGCCAGCAGCCAGGGCGGAAACACCATATATTTT. This translates into CASSQGGNTIYF.

The rearrangement uses TRBV19 and TRBJ2-2; D unclear. V was trimmed by 8 bases and J by 3 bases, leaving 4 bases between them. Germline V gene data show CDR1 as LNHDA and CDR2 as SQIVND (reference sequence). This CDR3 region has 11 residues. CDR3 residues: CASSYTGELFF. CDR3 DNA: TGTGCCAGTTCTTACACCGGGGAGCTGTTTTTT.

This clone has more than one count but fewer than ten. The genes are TRBV29-1 and TRBJ2-5; tentative D call: TRBD2 (6 bases). Per the germline V gene, CDR1 is SQVTM and CDR2 is ANQGSEA. This CDR3 comprises 12 residues. Trimming shortened V by 4 bases and J by 5 bases, and 11 bases separated the two germline ends. CDR3 amino acids: CSVGGVGETQYF. CDR3 DNA: TGCAGCGTTGGGGGGGTGGGGGAGACCCAGTACTTC.

The J gene is TRBJ1-5, the V gene TRBV2; D gene unclear. From germline, CDR1 is SNHLY and CDR2 FYNNEI. CDR3 length: 14 residues. Trimming pared 7 bases from V and 0 bases from J, leaving 10 bases between. CDR3 DNA: TGTGCCAGCACCGAAGGACTTAGCAATCAGCCCCAGCATTTT. It encodes CASTEGLSNQPQHF.

The chain couples TRBV6-1 to TRBJ2-3; D is possibly TRBD2 (7 bases). Trimming removed 0 bases at V and 5 bases at J, with 15 bases between. The CDR3 is 16 amino acids. The germline gives CDR1 MNHNS, CDR2 SASEGT. The CDR3 region has the DNA TGTGCCAGCAGTGAAGCTAGGGGGGGGGCCATAGATACGCAGTATTTT. Its protein product is CASSEARGGAIDTQYF.

The chain carries TRBV25-1 and TRBJ2-3; maybe TRBD1 (6 bases). This CDR3 has 14 amino acids. Between the trimmed V and J ends, which lost 6 bases and 5 bases, there was a span of 15 bases. In germline, CDR1 is MGHDK, CDR2 SYGVNS. CDR3 in amino acids: CASSLGGIRDTQYF. The DNA of the CDR3 is TGTGCCAGCAGCCTTGGGGGCATCCGAGATACGCAGTATTTT.

V usage is TRBV5-6 and J usage is TRBJ2-3; perhaps TRBD1 as D (6 bases). V shed 3 bases and J shed 4 bases, with 12 bases lying between them. The CDR3 extends over 14 amino acids. The germline CDR1 and CDR2 sequences are SGHDT and YYEEEE. The CDR3 region is CASSWQGMPDTQYF. The CDR3 DNA follows: TGTGCCAGCAGCTGGCAGGGGATGCCAGATACGCAGTATTTT.

This clone was seen a few times. This same CDR3 is encoded by further DNA sequences in the sample. This chain joins TRBV7-2 and TRBJ2-3; weak D call: TRBD1 (6 bases). The V gene lost 1 base and the J gene lost 0 bases, with 8 bases spanning the gap. CDR1 is SGHTA, CDR2 FQGNSA, per germline. The length of the CDR3 is 15 residues. The CDR3 protein is CASSLGRGSTDTQYF. The CDR3 coding sequence is TGTGCCAGCAGCTTAGGCAGGGGAAGCACAGATACGCAGTATTTT.

The CDR3 bases are TGTGCCACCAGCAGCTCAGGGGCGGACACTGAAGCTTTCTTT. Encoded protein: CATSSSGADTEAFF. This sequence joins TRBV15 and TRBJ1-1; tentatively, D is TRBD1 (6 bases). CDR3 length: 14 amino acids. Germline V CDR1 and CDR2: LNHNV, YYDKDF (reference sequence). Trimming took off 3 bases at V and 3 bases at J, with 11 bases between the two ends.

CDR3 DNA sequence: TGTGCCAGCAGCTCCCCAGCGACCCAAGAGACCCAGTACTTC. It encodes CASSSPATQETQYF. J is TRBJ2-5 and V is TRBV7-6; no definite D call. The CDR3 covers 14 residues. Germline CDR1 is SGHVS and CDR2 is FNYEAQ. With 4 bases removed from V and 1 base from J, the gap between germline ends came to 10 bases.